The clone carrying this TCR beta chain was counted only a few times. Its antigen is still unknown. Although they were nominally healthy when sampled, donors likely had unrecorded immune exposures. The data derive from a study of cytomegalovirus exposure and HLA in healthy donors. Study as a whole: As released early, the data held roughly 85 million unique TCRs from HLA-typed donors.

60 Vbeta and 13 Jbeta primers were used in PCR. TCRdb's table, derived via immunoSEQ multiplex PCR, lists solely in-frame clones and lacks some. This table holds 150,000 to 200,000 clones, around 75% found once. The study, taken as a whole, reports: The study flagged some 170 TCR beta chains as cytomegalovirus-associated. The authors later linked a missense DCLRE1C variant to TCR beta V- and J-gene trimming.

The sample comprised PBMCs. The origin of this receptor is a man younger than 35 in good health and CMV-seropositive.

The CDR3 loop reads CASSPTRGQDLYGYTF. CDR3 nucleotide sequence: TGTGCCAGCAGTCCCACCCGGGGACAGGACCTCTATGGCTACACCTTC. The chain couples TRBV28 to TRBJ1-2; 8 bases align to TRBD1. The length of the CDR3 is 16 residues. Germline CDR1 is MDHEN and CDR2 is SYDVKM. The V segment lost 5 bases and the J segment 4 bases; nucleotides outside the gene matches: 12.